Listed below are T cell receptor beta chains from one sample, sequenced in a study of Tregs in tolerant kidney transplant recipients. Profiling relied on immunoSEQ multiplex PCR, and the TCRdb table lists in-frame clones only, not all of them. The repertoire holds 50,000 or so clones, with over 80% as singletons. The input for sequencing was CD8+ T cells from blood (PBMCs), taken 24 months after the transplant. The source is a human patient who received a combined kidney and bone marrow transplant. A share of the T cells may be of graft donor origin. CDR3s include the opening cysteine and the closing phenylalanine or tryptophan. D genes are given only for firm matches. The size of a clone is reported for some rows only, either as once, few or many, or as a class for expanded clones.

J	D	size	V	DNA	CDR3
TRBJ2-5	NA	NA	TRBV4-1	TGCGCCAGCAGCCAAGAACTGAGGGTCGGAGAGACCCAGTACTTC	CASSQELRVGETQYF
TRBJ2-2	NA	NA	TRBV2	TGTGCCAGCAGTGTTCGGCACACCGGACAGAACACCGGGGAGCTGTTTTTT	CASSVRHTGQNTGELFF
TRBJ2-1	TRBD2	NA	TRBV9	TGTGCCAGCAGCGTAGGGGGAGGGGCGGGTGAGCAGTTCTTC	CASSVGGGAGEQFF
TRBJ2-7	TRBD1	NA	TRBV30	TGTGCCTGGCGTGGTTGGGGACAGGGGGCCTACGAGCAGTACTTC	CAWRGWGQGAYEQYF
TRBJ2-2	TRBD2	NA	TRBV11-2	TGTGCCAGCAGCTTAGCGGGGGGGTTAACCGGGGAGCTGTTTTTT	CASSLAGGLTGELFF
TRBJ2-7	TRBD2	NA	TRBV5-1	TGCGCCAGCCAAGCGGGAGGTTTGAACTACGAGCAGTACTTC	CASQAGGLNYEQYF
TRBJ2-5	NA	NA	TRBV19	TGTGCCAGTAGTATAGCCCTGACAGGAATAGCACAAGAAGAGACCCAGTACTTC	CASSIALTGIAQEETQYF
TRBJ2-2	NA	NA	TRBV11-2	TGTGCCAGCAGCTTAGATTCGGGGTTCTCCGGGGAGCTGTTTTTT	CASSLDSGFSGELFF
TRBJ2-5	TRBD2	NA	TRBV10-3	TGTGCCATCAGTGTTTGGGAGGGGAGGGAGGAGACCCAGTACTTC	CAISVWEGREETQYF
TRBJ2-3	TRBD2	NA	TRBV30	TGTGCCTGGTGTAGCGGGCTAAGCACAGATACGCAGTATTTT	CAWCSGLSTDTQYF
TRBJ1-5	NA	NA	TRBV7-9	TGTGCCAGCAGCCCCCTGTATAGCAATCAGCCCCAGCATTTT	CASSPLYSNQPQHF
TRBJ2-2	TRBD2	NA	TRBV27	TGTGCCAGCAGAGCGGGATACACCGGGGAGCTGTTTTTT	CASRAGYTGELFF
TRBJ2-7	TRBD2	NA	TRBV11-3	TGTGCCAGCAGCTTAAGTTTACTAGCGGGAGTTCTGGACGAGCAGTACTTC	CASSLSLLAGVLDEQYF
TRBJ2-5	TRBD1	NA	TRBV28	TGTGCCAGCAGTGGAAATACAGGGGCGAGGGGAGAGACCCAGTACTTC	CASSGNTGARGETQYF
TRBJ2-7	TRBD2	NA	TRBV7-9	TGTGCCAGCAGCCTAGGCCGGGAGGGCCATCACGAGCAGTACTTC	CASSLGREGHHEQYF
TRBJ2-2	TRBD2	NA	TRBV18	TGTGCCAGCTCACCACGTCCGGGACTAGGGGGGAACACCGGGGAGCTGTTTTTT	CASSPRPGLGGNTGELFF
TRBJ2-4	NA	once	TRBV7-8	TGTGCCTCTAGGAGGGTAGAAAACATTCAGTACTTC	CASRRVENIQYF
TRBJ2-7	NA	NA	TRBV19	TGTGCCAGTAGTGCGGGGAGCGGCTACGAGCAGTACTTC	CASSAGSGYEQYF
TRBJ2-7	TRBD1	NA	TRBV7-9	TGTGCCAGCAGCTTCCCAACGGCAGGGGGAGACGAGCAGTACTTC	CASSFPTAGGDEQYF
TRBJ2-7	TRBD2	NA	TRBV11-2	TGTGCCAGCAGCCCCCACCCGGATCTAGCGGGAGTCCGCGAGCAGTACTTC	CASSPHPDLAGVREQYF
TRBJ2-1	NA	NA	TRBV6-1	TGTGCCAGCAGTTATACGGGCAATGAGCAGTTCTTC	CASSYTGNEQFF
TRBJ2-3	NA	NA	TRBV7-3	TGTGCCAGCAGACAGGGACCTACCCACACAGATACGCAGTATTTT	CASRQGPTHTDTQYF
TRBJ2-5	TRBD2	few	TRBV19	TGTGCCAGTAGTATAGGGGCAGGGGACTATAGCGGGGAAGAGACCCAGTACTTC	CASSIGAGDYSGEETQYF
TRBJ2-1	NA	NA	TRBV7-9	TGTGCCAGCAGCTTAGCCTCAGACGGGCGGGGTGAGCAGTTCTTC	CASSLASDGRGEQFF
TRBJ2-3	TRBD1	NA	TRBV10-1	TGCGCCAGCAGTGAGTGGGGTTGGGGACAGGGGAACATAGATACGCAGTATTTT	CASSEWGWGQGNIDTQYF
TRBJ1-2	TRBD1	NA	TRBV4-2	TGTGCCAGCAGCCAAGAGACAGGGACGAAGGTCTATGGCTACACCTTC	CASSQETGTKVYGYTF
TRBJ1-1	TRBD1	NA	TRBV4-1	TGCGCCAGCAGCCAACAGGGACAGGGTTTCACTGAAGCTTTCTTT	CASSQQGQGFTEAFF
TRBJ2-1	TRBD2	NA	TRBV5-5	TGTGCCAGCAGCTTTTCGCCAGCGGGAAGCTCCTACAATGAGCAGTTCTTC	CASSFSPAGSSYNEQFF
TRBJ2-1	TRBD2	NA	TRBV28	TGTGCCAGCAGACCGACTAGCGACTACAATGAGCAGTTCTTC	CASRPTSDYNEQFF
TRBJ2-1	NA	NA	TRBV19	TGTGCCAGTAGTATAGTTGCTAGAACCTACAATGAGCAGTTCTTC	CASSIVARTYNEQFF
TRBJ2-7	NA	NA	TRBV19	TGTGCCAGTAGTCATACGGGGGAGTACGAGCAGTACTTC	CASSHTGEYEQYF
TRBJ2-6	NA	NA	TRBV6-1	TGTGCCAGCAGTGAACTTGCAGGGGGGCCTGGGGCCAACGTCCTGACTTTC	CASSELAGGPGANVLTF
TRBJ2-7	NA	NA	TRBV14	TGTGCCAGCAGCCAAATACAGGGTTCTACCTACGAGCAGTACTTC	CASSQIQGSTYEQYF
TRBJ1-2	TRBD1	NA	TRBV11-2	TGTGCCAGCAAGAACCCCGGGACAGACTATGGCTACACCTTC	CASKNPGTDYGYTF
TRBJ2-3	TRBD2	once	TRBV7-9	TGTGCCAGCAGCTATACTAGCGGGGGAAGCACAGATACGCAGTATTTT	CASSYTSGGSTDTQYF
TRBJ1-5	NA	NA	TRBV9	TGTGCCACTTTACTACTGGGCAATCAGCCCCAGCATTTT	CATLLLGNQPQHF
TRBJ2-1	NA	NA	TRBV6-5	TGTGCCAGCTCCCCCCCGCGGGGCGGCGAGTATGAGCAGTTCTTC	CASSPPRGGEYEQFF
TRBJ2-7	TRBD1	NA	TRBV5-4	TGTGCCAGCAGCTTGACAGGGGAGAACTACGAGCAGTACTTC	CASSLTGENYEQYF
TRBJ2-6	NA	NA	TRBV7-9	TGTGCCAGCAGTTGGGGAGGGGGCTCTGGGGCCAACGTCCTGACTTTC	CASSWGGGSGANVLTF
TRBJ2-7	TRBD1	NA	TRBV5-1	TGCGCCAGCAGACCCGGGACAGGGTACGAGCAGTACTTC	CASRPGTGYEQYF
TRBJ1-3	NA	few	TRBV4-3	TGCGCCAGCAGCCAAGGACAAAACTCTGGAAACACCATATATTTT	CASSQGQNSGNTIYF
TRBJ2-3	TRBD2	NA	TRBV5-6	TGTGCCAGCAGCTTTCCGACTAGCGGGATGGACGATACGCAGTATTTT	CASSFPTSGMDDTQYF
TRBJ2-3	TRBD2	NA	TRBV7-9	TGTGCCAGCAGGCCCCCTAGCGGGGCCGCCCATTTT	CASRPPSGAAHF
TRBJ2-5	NA	NA	TRBV7-8	TGTGCCAGTAACAGGATCCAAGAGACCCAGTACTTC	CASNRIQETQYF